This T cell receptor beta chain was found in a study of early T cells in non-severe SARS-CoV-2 infection. Across the whole study: Sequencing of bulk RNA from unsorted whole blood was done, without chain pairing.

Worth noting for this clonotype: Antigen: not known.

Each CDR3 protein gets one entry after TCRdb re-called the 5' RACE reads with MiXCR. The table lists some 50,000 distinct CDR3 sequences, 9.3% of them singletons. Study-wide results and limits: Using VDJdb, the matching emphasized anti-spike CD8 responses while missing private and CD4 specificities.

The V gene's germline CDR1 is SSHAT and CDR2 FNYEAQ (reference sequence). V was clipped by 5 bases and J by 4 bases, with 12 bases between them. The CDR3 consists of 14 residues. Material for sequencing was whole blood. V and J are TRBV7-7 and TRBJ2-1, with D perhaps matching TRBD2 (6 bases). The receptor's source is an adult who was a healthcare worker with PCR-confirmed SARS-CoV-2 infection or an uninfected control (not recorded which). The CDR3 loop is CASSVSRGYNEQFF. DNA for the CDR3: TGTGCCAGCAGCGTCAGCCGGGGGTACAATGAGCAGTTCTTC. Using reference TRBV7-7 and TRBJ2-1 for the parts outside the CDR3, the full variable domain is GAGVSQSPRYKVTKRGQDVTLRCDPISSHATLYWYQQALGQGPEFLTYFNYEAQPDKSGLPSDRFSAERPEGSISTLTIQRTEQRDSAMYRCASSVSRGYNEQFFGPGTRLTVL.